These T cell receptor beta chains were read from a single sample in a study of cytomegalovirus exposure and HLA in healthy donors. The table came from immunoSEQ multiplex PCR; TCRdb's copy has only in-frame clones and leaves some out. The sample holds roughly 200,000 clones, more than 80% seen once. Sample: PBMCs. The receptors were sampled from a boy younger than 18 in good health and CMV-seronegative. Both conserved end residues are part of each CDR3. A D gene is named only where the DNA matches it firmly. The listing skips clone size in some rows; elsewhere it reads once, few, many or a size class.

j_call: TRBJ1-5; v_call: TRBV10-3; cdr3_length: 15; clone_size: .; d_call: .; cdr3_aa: CAISGTPPSNQPQHF; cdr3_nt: TGTGCCATCAGCGGGACACCTCCTAGCAATCAGCCCCAGCATTTT
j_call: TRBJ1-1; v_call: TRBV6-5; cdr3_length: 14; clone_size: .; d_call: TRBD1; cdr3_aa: CASSYRQGNTEAFF; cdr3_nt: TGTGCCAGCAGTTATCGACAGGGGAACACTGAAGCTTTCTTT
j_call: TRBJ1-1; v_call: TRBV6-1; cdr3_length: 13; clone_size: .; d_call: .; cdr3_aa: CASIRGQNTEAFF; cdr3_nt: TGTGCCAGCATACGTGGACAGAACACTGAAGCTTTCTTT
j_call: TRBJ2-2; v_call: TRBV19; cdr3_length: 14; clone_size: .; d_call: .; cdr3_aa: CASSPTFNTGELFF; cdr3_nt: TGTGCCAGTTCCCCGACTTTTAACACCGGGGAGCTGTTTTTT
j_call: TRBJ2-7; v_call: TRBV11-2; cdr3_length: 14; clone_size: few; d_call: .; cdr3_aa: CASSPSSRSYEQYF; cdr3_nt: TGTGCCAGCAGCCCCTCTAGTAGGTCCTACGAGCAGTACTTC
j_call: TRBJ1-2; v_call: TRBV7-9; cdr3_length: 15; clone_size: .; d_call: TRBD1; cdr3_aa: CSSSLPGQGALGYTF; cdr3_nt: TGTTCCAGCAGCTTACCGGGACAGGGGGCGCTAGGCTACACCTTC
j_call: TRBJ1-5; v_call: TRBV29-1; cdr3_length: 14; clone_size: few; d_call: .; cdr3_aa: CSVEFGQEVQPQHF; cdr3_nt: TGCAGCGTTGAATTTGGGCAGGAAGTTCAGCCCCAGCATTTT
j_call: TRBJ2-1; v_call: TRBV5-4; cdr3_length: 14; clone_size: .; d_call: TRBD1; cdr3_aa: CASSLRQGTNEQFF; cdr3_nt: TGTGCCAGCAGCTTGAGACAGGGGACCAATGAGCAGTTCTTC
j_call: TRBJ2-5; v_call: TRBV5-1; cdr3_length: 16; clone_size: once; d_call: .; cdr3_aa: CASSLAEGNVQETQYF; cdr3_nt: TGCGCCAGCAGCTTGGCCGAGGGTAATGTGCAAGAGACCCAGTACTTC
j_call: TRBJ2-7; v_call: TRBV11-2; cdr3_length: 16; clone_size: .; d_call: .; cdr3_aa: CASSFGPEGLFYEQYF; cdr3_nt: TGTGCCAGCAGCTTCGGACCAGAGGGTCTCTTCTACGAGCAGTACTTC
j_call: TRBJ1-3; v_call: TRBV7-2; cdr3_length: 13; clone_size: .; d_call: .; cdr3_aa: CASSLGQVDTIYF; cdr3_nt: TGTGCCAGCAGCTTAGGACAGGTTGACACCATATATTTT
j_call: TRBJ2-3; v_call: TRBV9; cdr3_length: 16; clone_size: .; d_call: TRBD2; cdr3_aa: CASSTRSGRDTDTQYF; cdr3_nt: TGTGCCAGCAGCACCCGTAGCGGGAGGGACACAGATACGCAGTATTTT
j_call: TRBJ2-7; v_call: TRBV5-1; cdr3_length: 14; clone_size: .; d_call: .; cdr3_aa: CASSLLTVSYEQYF; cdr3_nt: TGCGCCAGCAGCTTGCTAACGGTCTCCTACGAGCAGTACTTC
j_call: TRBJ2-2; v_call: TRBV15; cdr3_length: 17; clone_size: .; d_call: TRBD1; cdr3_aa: CATSRGVWTGRDGELFF; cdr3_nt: TGTGCCACCAGCAGAGGAGTTTGGACAGGAAGGGACGGGGAGCTGTTTTTT
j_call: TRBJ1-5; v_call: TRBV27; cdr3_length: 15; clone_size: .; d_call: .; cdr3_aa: CASSPRQSLHQPQHF; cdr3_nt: TGTGCCAGCAGTCCCAGACAGTCTCTCCATCAGCCCCAGCATTTT
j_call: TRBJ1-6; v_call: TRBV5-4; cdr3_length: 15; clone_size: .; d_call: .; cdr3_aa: CASSLGPALYSPLHF; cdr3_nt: TGTGCCAGCAGCTTGGGGCCCGCATTGTATTCACCCCTCCACTTT
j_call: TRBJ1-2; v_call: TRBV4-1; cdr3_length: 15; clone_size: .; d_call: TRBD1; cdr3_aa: CASSAAGTANYGYTF; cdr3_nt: TGCGCCAGCAGCGCTGCGGGGACAGCTAACTATGGCTACACCTTC
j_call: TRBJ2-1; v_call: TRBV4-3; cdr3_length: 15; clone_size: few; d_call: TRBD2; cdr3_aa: CASSQVLAGYNEQFF; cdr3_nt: TGCGCCAGCAGCCAAGTTCTAGCGGGATACAATGAGCAGTTCTTC
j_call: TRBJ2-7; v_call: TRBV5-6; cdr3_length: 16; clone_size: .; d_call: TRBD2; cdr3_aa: CASSLGLAGPAYEQYF; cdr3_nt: TGTGCCAGCAGCTTGGGACTAGCGGGACCGGCCTACGAGCAGTACTTC
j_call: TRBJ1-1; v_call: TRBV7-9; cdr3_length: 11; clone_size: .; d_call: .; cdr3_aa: CSSSFDSEAFF; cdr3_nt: TGTTCCAGCAGCTTTGACAGTGAAGCTTTCTTT
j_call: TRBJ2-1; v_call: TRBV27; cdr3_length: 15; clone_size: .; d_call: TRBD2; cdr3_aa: CASSQSGSYFNEQFF; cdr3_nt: TGTGCCAGCAGTCAAAGCGGGAGCTATTTCAATGAGCAGTTCTTC
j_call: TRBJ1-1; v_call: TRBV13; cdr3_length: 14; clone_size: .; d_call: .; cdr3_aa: CASSFERGSTEAFF; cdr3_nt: TGTGCCAGCAGCTTTGAAAGGGGCTCAACTGAAGCTTTCTTT
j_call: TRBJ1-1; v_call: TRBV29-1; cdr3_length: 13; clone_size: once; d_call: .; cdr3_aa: CSVEQSRITEAFF; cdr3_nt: TGCAGCGTTGAACAGTCGAGGATCACTGAAGCTTTCTTT
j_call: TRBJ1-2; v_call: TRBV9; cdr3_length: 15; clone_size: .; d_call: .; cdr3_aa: CASSVGPTRNYGYTF; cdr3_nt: TGTGCCAGCAGCGTAGGTCCTACCCGAAATTATGGCTACACCTTC
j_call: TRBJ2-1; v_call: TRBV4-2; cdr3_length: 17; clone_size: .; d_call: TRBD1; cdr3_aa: CASSLFPLQGAHNEQFF; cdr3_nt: TGTGCCAGCAGCCTCTTTCCCCTACAGGGGGCCCACAATGAGCAGTTCTTC
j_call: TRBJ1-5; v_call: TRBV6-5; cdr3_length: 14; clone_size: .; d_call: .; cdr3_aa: CASSPGGYWQPQHF; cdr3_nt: TGTGCCAGCAGTCCTGGGGGCTATTGGCAGCCCCAGCATTTT
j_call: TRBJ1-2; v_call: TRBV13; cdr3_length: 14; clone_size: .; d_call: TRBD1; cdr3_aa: CASSLGTAVYGYTF; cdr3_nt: TGTGCCAGCAGCTTGGGGACAGCGGTCTATGGCTACACCTTC
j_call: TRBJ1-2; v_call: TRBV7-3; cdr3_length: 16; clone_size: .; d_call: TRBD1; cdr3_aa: CASSLTGQGGNYGYTF; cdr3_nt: TGTGCCAGCAGCTTAACGGGACAGGGGGGAAACTATGGCTACACCTTC
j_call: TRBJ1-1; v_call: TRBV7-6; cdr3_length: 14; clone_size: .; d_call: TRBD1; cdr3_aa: CASSPRGPDTEAFF; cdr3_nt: TGTGCCAGCAGCCCCAGGGGGCCAGACACTGAAGCTTTCTTT
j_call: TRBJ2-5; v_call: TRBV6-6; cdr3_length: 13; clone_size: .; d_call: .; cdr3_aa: CASTLQGSETQYF; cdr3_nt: TGTGCCAGCACATTGCAGGGGAGTGAGACCCAGTACTTC
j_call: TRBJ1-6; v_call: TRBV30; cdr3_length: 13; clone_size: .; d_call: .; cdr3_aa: CAGRVTSNSPLHF; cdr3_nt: TGTGCCGGCCGGGTAACGAGCAATTCACCCCTCCACTTT
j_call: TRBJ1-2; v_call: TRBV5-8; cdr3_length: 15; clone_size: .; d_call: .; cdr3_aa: CASSSHREGSYGYTF; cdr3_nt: TGTGCCAGCAGCTCCCACCGGGAGGGGTCCTATGGCTACACCTTC
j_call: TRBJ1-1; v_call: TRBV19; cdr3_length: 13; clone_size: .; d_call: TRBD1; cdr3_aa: CATGQGSNTEAFF; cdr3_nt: TGTGCCACTGGACAGGGCTCGAACACTGAAGCTTTCTTT
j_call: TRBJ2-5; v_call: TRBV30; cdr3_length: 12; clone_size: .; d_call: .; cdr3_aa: CAWVTVGETQYF; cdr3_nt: TGTGCCTGGGTGACAGTGGGAGAGACCCAGTACTTC
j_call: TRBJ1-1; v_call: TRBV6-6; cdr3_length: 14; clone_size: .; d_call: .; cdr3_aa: CASSNRLTGSEAFF; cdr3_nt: TGTGCCAGCAGTAACCGATTAACAGGGTCTGAAGCTTTCTTT
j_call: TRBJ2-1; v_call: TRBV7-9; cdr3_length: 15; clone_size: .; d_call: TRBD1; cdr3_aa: CASSPQGVSYNEQFF; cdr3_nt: TGTGCCAGCAGTCCCCAGGGGGTATCCTACAATGAGCAGTTCTTC
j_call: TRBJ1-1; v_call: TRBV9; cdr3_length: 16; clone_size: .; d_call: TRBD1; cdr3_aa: CASSGWTGGLYTEAFF; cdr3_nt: TGTGCCAGCAGCGGGTGGACAGGAGGATTATACACTGAAGCTTTCTTT
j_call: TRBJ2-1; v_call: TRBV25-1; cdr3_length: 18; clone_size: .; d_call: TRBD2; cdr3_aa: CASSEFPLSGSNQDEQFF; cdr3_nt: TGTGCCAGCAGTGAATTCCCCCTGAGCGGGAGTAATCAGGATGAGCAGTTCTTC
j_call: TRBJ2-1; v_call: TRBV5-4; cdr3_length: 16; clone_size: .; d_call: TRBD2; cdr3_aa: CASSPLAGVGDNEQFF; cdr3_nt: TGTGCCAGCAGCCCCCTGGCGGGAGTAGGGGACAATGAGCAGTTCTTC
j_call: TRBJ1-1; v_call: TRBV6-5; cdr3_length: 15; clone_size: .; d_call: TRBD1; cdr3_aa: CASSWDRVGDTEAFF; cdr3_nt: TGTGCCAGCAGTTGGGACAGGGTAGGGGACACTGAAGCTTTCTTT
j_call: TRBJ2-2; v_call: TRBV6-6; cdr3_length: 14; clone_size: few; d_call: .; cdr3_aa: CASSPPGNTGELFF; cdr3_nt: TGTGCCAGCAGTCCACCGGGGAACACCGGGGAGCTGTTTTTT
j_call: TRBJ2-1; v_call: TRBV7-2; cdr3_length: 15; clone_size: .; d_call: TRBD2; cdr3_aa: CASSIGLAGGNEQFF; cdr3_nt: TGTGCCAGCAGCATAGGACTAGCGGGGGGGAATGAGCAGTTCTTC
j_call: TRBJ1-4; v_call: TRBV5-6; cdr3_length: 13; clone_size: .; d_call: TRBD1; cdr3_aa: CASRGQGNEKLFF; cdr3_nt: TGTGCCAGCAGGGGACAGGGTAATGAAAAACTGTTTTTT
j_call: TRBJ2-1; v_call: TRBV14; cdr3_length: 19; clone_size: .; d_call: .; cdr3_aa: CASSQDSNSGDLFYNEQFF; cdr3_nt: TGTGCCAGCAGCCAAGACTCCAACTCGGGGGACCTGTTCTACAATGAGCAGTTCTTC
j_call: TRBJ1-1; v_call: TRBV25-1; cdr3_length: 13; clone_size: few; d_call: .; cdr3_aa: CASSRGTDTEAFF; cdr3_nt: TGTGCCAGCAGTCGGGGGACGGACACTGAAGCTTTCTTT
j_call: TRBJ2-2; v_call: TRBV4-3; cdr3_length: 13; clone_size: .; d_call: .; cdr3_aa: CASSHRNTGELFF; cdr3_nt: TGCGCCAGCAGTCACAGGAACACCGGGGAGCTGTTTTTT
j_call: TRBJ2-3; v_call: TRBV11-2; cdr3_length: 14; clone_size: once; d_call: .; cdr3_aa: CASSGHLQRDTQYF; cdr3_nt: TGTGCCAGCAGCGGACACCTCCAAAGAGATACGCAGTATTTT
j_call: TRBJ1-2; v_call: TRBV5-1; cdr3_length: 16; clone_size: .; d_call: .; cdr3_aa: CASSLGIARPVDGYTF; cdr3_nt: TGCGCCAGCAGCTTGGGGATCGCCAGGCCGGTTGATGGCTACACCTTC
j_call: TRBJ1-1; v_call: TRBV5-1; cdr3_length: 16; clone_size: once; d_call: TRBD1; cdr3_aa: CATSRGTGAPNTEAFF; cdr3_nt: TGCGCCACCTCAAGGGGGACAGGGGCCCCTAACACTGAAGCTTTCTTT
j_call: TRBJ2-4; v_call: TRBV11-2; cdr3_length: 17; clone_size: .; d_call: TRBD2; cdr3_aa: CASRGTSGGVAKNIQYF; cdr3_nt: TGTGCCAGCAGAGGGACTAGCGGGGGGGTAGCCAAAAACATTCAGTACTTC
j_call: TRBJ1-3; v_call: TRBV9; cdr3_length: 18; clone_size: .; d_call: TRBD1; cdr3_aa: CASSVFARQPQGRNTIYF; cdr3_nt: TGTGCCAGCAGCGTCTTCGCCCGGCAACCACAGGGGAGAAACACCATATATTTT
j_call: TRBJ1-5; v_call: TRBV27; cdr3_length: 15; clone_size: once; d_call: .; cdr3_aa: CASSDGLSGNQPQHF; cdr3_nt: TGTGCCAGCAGTGACGGACTATCCGGCAATCAGCCCCAGCATTTT
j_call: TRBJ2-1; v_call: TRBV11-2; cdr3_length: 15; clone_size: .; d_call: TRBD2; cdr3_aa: CASSFSGVWSDEQFF; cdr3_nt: TGTGCCAGCAGCTTTAGCGGGGTCTGGAGCGATGAGCAGTTCTTC
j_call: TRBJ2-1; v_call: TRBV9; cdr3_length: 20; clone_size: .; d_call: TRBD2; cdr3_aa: CASSVVLGTSGVSSYNEQFF; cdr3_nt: TGTGCCAGCAGCGTAGTCCTCGGGACTAGCGGAGTGAGCTCCTACAATGAGCAGTTCTTC
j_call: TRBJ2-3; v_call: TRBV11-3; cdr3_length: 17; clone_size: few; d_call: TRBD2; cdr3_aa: CASSQASGRTVPDTQYF; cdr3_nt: TGTGCCAGCAGCCAGGCTAGCGGGAGGACCGTTCCAGATACGCAGTATTTT
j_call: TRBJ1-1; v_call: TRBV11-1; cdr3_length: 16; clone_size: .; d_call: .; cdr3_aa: CASSLGRGALNTEAFF; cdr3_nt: TGTGCCAGCAGCCTCGGCCGGGGTGCCCTGAACACTGAAGCTTTCTTT
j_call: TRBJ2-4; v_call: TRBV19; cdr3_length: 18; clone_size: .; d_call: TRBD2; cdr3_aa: CASSRISGGSVAKNIQYF; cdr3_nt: TGTGCCAGTAGTAGGATTAGCGGGGGTTCAGTAGCCAAAAACATTCAGTACTTC
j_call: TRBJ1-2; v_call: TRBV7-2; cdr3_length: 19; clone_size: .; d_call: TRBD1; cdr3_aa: CASSLVSGDRGQRGYGYTF; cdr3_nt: TGTGCCAGCAGCTTAGTTTCAGGGGACAGGGGGCAGCGGGGCTATGGCTACACCTTC